The 30 T cell receptor beta chains below all came from one sample that was sequenced in a study of T cells in Graves' hyperthyroidism and ophthalmopathy. Researchers took RNA transcripts and amplified the TCR beta CDR3 regions from them. TCR CDR3 underwent first-round RT-PCR with the HTBI primer set. TCRdb processed the multiplex PCR reads anew with MiXCR; each CDR3 protein has one entry. Among roughly 550,000 distinct CDR3 sequences listed, more than 15% were seen once. Material for sequencing was blood. The receptor set was obtained from a woman aged 30 to 39 with Graves' ophthalmopathy.

The chain carries TRBV9 and TRBJ2-1; D is tentatively TRBD1 or TRBD2 (5 bases each). Trimming took off 0 bases at V and 3 bases at J, with 16 bases between the two ends. CDR3 length equals 17 residues. Per the germline V gene, CDR1 is SGDLS and CDR2 is YYNGEE. CDR3 sequence: CASSVGGVWGSYNEQFF. CDR3 bases: TGTGCCAGCAGCGTAGGAGGGGTGTGGGGGAGCTACAATGAGCAGTTCTTC.

This clonotype occurred a few times. The V and J genes are TRBV12-3 or TRBV12-4 and TRBJ2-1; D gene unclear. CDR3 length: 14 residues. Trimming cost V 5 bases and J 6 bases, with 14 bases left between them. The CDR3 loop reads CASSATKFSNEQFF. Here the CDR3 DNA reads TGTGCCAGCAGTGCCACCAAGTTCAGCAATGAGCAGTTCTTC.

This clonotype was observed many times. V usage is TRBV29-1 and J usage is TRBJ2-3, with D unresolved. V dropped 2 bases and J dropped 4 bases, with 16 bases sitting between them. CDR1 is SQVTM and CDR2 is ANQGSEA in the germline V gene. The CDR3 consists of 15 residues. CDR3 DNA: TGCAGCGTTGAAATATGGGCCGTAGGGCCAGATACGCAGTATTTT. Protein product: CSVEIWAVGPDTQYF.

This clonotype was seen more than once but under ten times. The rearrangement links TRBV4-2 to TRBJ2-3; D is tentatively TRBD1 or TRBD2 (5 bases each). Germline CDR1 is LGHNA and CDR2 is YNFKEQ. Between the trimmed V and J ends, which lost 1 base and 1 base, there was a span of 15 bases. CDR3 size: 17 residues. Written as DNA, the CDR3 is TGTGCCAGCAGCCAAGCATACGGGGCGGCACGCACAGATACGCAGTATTTT. Residues: CASSQAYGAARTDTQYF.

This clonotype was counted a few times. The chain is built from TRBV19 and TRBJ2-6; 8 nucleotides align to TRBD1. Germline trimming cut 3 bases from V and 8 bases from J; bases unmatched to any gene: 12. The CDR3 runs to 17 residues. Germline CDR1 and CDR2: LNHDA and SQIVND (reference sequence). CDR3 sequence: CASSIFLDRVFPNVLTF. The CDR3 DNA reads as TGTGCCAGTAGTATTTTTTTGGACAGGGTATTTCCCAACGTCCTGACTTTC.

This clonotype has at least ten counts. J is TRBJ2-1 and V is TRBV18, with 9 bases lining up with TRBD2. Trimming removed 3 bases from V and 8 bases from J; junction bases left unmatched: 11. This CDR3 spans 16 amino acids. The germline CDR1 and CDR2 sequences are KGHSH and LQKENI. The CDR3 spells CASSPPAGGTGDEQFF. CDR3 nucleotides: TGTGCCAGCTCACCGCCGGCGGGAGGGACCGGGGATGAGCAGTTCTTC. The entire variable domain, with the rest obtained from reference TRBV18 and TRBJ2-1, is as follows: NAGVMQNPRHLVRRRGQEARLRCSPMKGHSHVYWYRQLPEEGLKFMVYLQKENIIDESGMPKERFSAEFPKEGPSILRIQQVVRGDSAAYFCASSPPAGGTGDEQFFGPGTRLTVL.

This sequence joins TRBV9 and TRBJ2-1; 10 nucleotides line up with TRBD2. The CDR3 runs to 16 residues. Germline V CDR1 and CDR2: SGDLS, YYNGEE. The V and J ends lost 3 bases and 6 bases, in that order; junction bases with no gene match: 9. In DNA, the CDR3 is TGTGCCAGCAGCGATAATCTAGCGGGAGAGAGCAATGAGCAGTTCTTC. Amino acids: CASSDNLAGESNEQFF.

This clonotype appeared many times. The V and J genes are TRBV7-2 and TRBJ2-7, with D unclear. Germline V lookup: CDR1 SGHTA, CDR2 FQGNSA. CDR3 size: 15 residues. The V end was cut by 0 bases, the J end by 3 bases, with 12 bases between. CDR3 nucleotides: TGTGCCAGCAGCTTAGCGGTTGGCACCAGCTACGAGCAGTACTTC. Translation: CASSLAVGTSYEQYF.

Note on this clonotype: Just one base apart from a much larger clone, this may be a read error. The chain joins TRBV20-1 to TRBJ2-7, with 10 bases matching TRBD1. CDR1 and CDR2 (germline): DFQATT, SNEGSKA (reference sequence). The CDR3 runs to 15 residues. V shed 1 base, J shed 5 bases, and the junction held 8 bases outside the gene matches. The CDR3 nucleotides read TGCAGTGCTAGAGGGGTGGACAGGGGGAACCACGAGCAGTACTTC. Translating it yields CSARGVDRGNHEQYF.

On this clonotype: A much larger clone differs by one base, so this may be a read error. V gene TRBV20-1 combines with J gene TRBJ2-5; D may be TRBD1 (6 bases). The CDR3 has 17 amino acids. Deletions cut 3 bases from V and 0 bases from J, with 20 bases between. Germline CDR1 is DFQATT and CDR2 is SNEGSKA (reference sequence). Written as DNA, the CDR3 is TGCAGTGCTAGTCTGCCACTGAACAGGGAAAACCAAGAGACCCAGTACTTC. The encoded protein is CSASLPLNRENQETQYF.

Only a few counts were recorded for this clonotype. The chain is built from TRBV19 and TRBJ2-1; 9 bases line up with TRBD2. Germline values: CDR1 LNHDA, CDR2 SQIVND (reference sequence). The CDR3 sequence is 17 residues long. Trimming removed 1 base from V and 6 bases from J; junction bases left unmatched: 10. Here the CDR3 reads CASSIGVPGLALNEQFF. The DNA for the CDR3 is TGTGCCAGTAGTATAGGGGTCCCGGGACTAGCCCTCAATGAGCAGTTCTTC.

This clonotype was seen ten or more times. This chain joins TRBV5-1 and TRBJ1-5; D is unclear. This CDR3 spans 16 amino acids. Germline lookup yields CDR1 SGHRS and CDR2 YFSETQ. The V gene lost 0 bases and the J gene lost 0 bases, with 10 bases spanning the gap. The CDR3 DNA reads TGCGCCAGCAGCTTGGCCCCTCGGAATAGCAATCAGCCCCAGCATTTT. Its protein is CASSLAPRNSNQPQHF.

The chain recombines TRBV29-1 with TRBJ1-1; D remains unclear. The CDR3 sequence is 13 residues long. Trimming took off 3 bases at V and 1 base at J, with 9 bases between the two ends. CDR1 is SQVTM, CDR2 ANQGSEA, per germline. The CDR3 DNA reads TGCAGCGTTGACCCTCTACAGAACACTGAAGCTTTCTTT. The encoded protein is CSVDPLQNTEAFF.

This rearrangement joins TRBV5-5 to TRBJ2-5; perhaps TRBD1 as D (6 bases). Per the germline V gene, CDR1 is SGHKS and CDR2 is YYEKEE (reference sequence). V gave up 4 bases and J gave up 5 bases, with 15 bases separating them. CDR3 length: 14 amino acids. CDR3 nucleotides: TGTGCCAGCAGCCCGGATACAGGGCGCGAGACCCAGTACTTC. Its translation: CASSPDTGRETQYF.

This clonotype was seen many times. V and J are TRBV29-1 and TRBJ1-5, with D unresolved. The germline V gene encodes CDR1 SQVTM and CDR2 ANQGSEA. The CDR3 loop spans 13 amino acids. The V gene lost 3 bases and the J gene lost 3 bases, with 9 bases spanning the gap. DNA for the CDR3: TGCAGCGTTGAGCAGGCCCCCAATCAGCCCCAGCATTTT. Protein product: CSVEQAPNQPQHF.

This clonotype appeared many times. This chain connects TRBV12-3 or TRBV12-4 to TRBJ2-2; D uncertain. This CDR3 comprises 14 residues. V lost 3 bases, J lost 1 base, and 6 bases lay in between. CDR3 residues: CASSLIVNTGELFF. CDR3 bases: TGTGCCAGCAGTTTGATTGTGAACACCGGGGAGCTGTTTTTT.

There are many counts of this clonotype. This CDR3 reads CASSERTGTTYEQYF. Written as DNA, the CDR3 is TGTGCCAGCAGTGAAAGGACAGGGACCACCTACGAGCAGTACTTC. The chain is built from TRBV28 and TRBJ2-7; TRBD1 aligns across 8 bases. This CDR3 region has 15 residues. The V and J ends lost 5 bases and 2 bases, in that order; junction bases with no gene match: 8. Germline V gives CDR1 MDHEN, CDR2 SYDVKM.

This clonotype occurred a few times. This chain connects TRBV28 to TRBJ2-1; the D gene is possibly TRBD2 (7 bases). V lost 11 bases to trimming and J lost 10 bases, with 18 bases between them. Germline loops: CDR1 MDHEN, CDR2 SYDVKM. This CDR3 has 12 residues. CDR3 sequence (DNA): TGTGCCGGGGGGCTAGCGGTTGGCGAGCAGTTCTTC. It specifies CAGGLAVGEQFF.

This clonotype has at least ten counts. CDR3 amino acids: CASSPGPVGEQFF. The DNA for the CDR3 is TGTGCCAGCAGTCCGGGACCTGTGGGTGAGCAGTTCTTC. The chain carries TRBV12-3 or TRBV12-4 and TRBJ2-1; D possibly uses TRBD1 or TRBD2 (5 bases each). This CDR3 has 13 amino acids. Deletions cut 5 bases from V and 9 bases from J, with 14 bases between.

This chain uses TRBV13 with TRBJ2-3; a possible D gene is TRBD2 (5 bases). Germline V gene lookup returns CDR1 PRHDT and CDR2 FYEKMQ (reference sequence). There are 13 residues in the CDR3. V dropped 11 bases and J dropped 2 bases, with 14 bases sitting between them. The CDR3 spells CAGSGTHTDTQYF. The CDR3 DNA sequence: TGTGCCGGTTCGGGAACCCACACAGATACGCAGTATTTT.

At least ten counts were recorded for this clonotype. This rearrangement joins TRBV18 to TRBJ1-5; 12 nucleotides agree with TRBD1. The CDR3 loop spans 17 amino acids. Germline V lookup: CDR1 KGHSH, CDR2 LQKENI. Trimming at V came to 6 bases and at J to 8 bases, leaving 14 bases not matched to a gene. The CDR3 region is CASSQNRDRGRGEPQHF. The CDR3 DNA follows: TGTGCCAGCTCTCAAAACCGGGACAGGGGGCGAGGGGAGCCCCAGCATTTT. Filled out from reference TRBV18 and TRBJ1-5, the complete variable domain reads NAGVMQNPRHLVRRRGQEARLRCSPMKGHSHVYWYRQLPEEGLKFMVYLQKENIIDESGMPKERFSAEFPKEGPSILRIQQVVRGDSAAYFCASSQNRDRGRGEPQHFGDGTRLSIL.

V and J are TRBV19 and TRBJ2-3, with 8 bases aligning to TRBD2. The CDR3 consists of 16 residues. After removal of 3 bases from V and 3 bases from J, the junction contained 8 bases not matched to a gene. Germline assignment: CDR1 LNHDA and CDR2 SQIVND (reference sequence). The CDR3 DNA reads as TGTGCCAGTAGTATCGCTGGGACTAGGATGACAGATACGCAGTATTTT. This gives the protein CASSIAGTRMTDTQYF. The variable domain in full, completed from reference TRBV19 and TRBJ2-3, reads DGGITQSPKYLFRKEGQNVTLSCEQNLNHDAMYWYRQDPGQGLRLIYYSQIVNDFQKGDIAEGYSVSREKKESFPLTVTSAQKNPTAFYLCASSIAGTRMTDTQYFGPGTRLTVL.

Ten or more counts support this clonotype. J is TRBJ2-5 and V is TRBV28, with 12 nucleotides matching TRBD2. The germline gives CDR1 MDHEN, CDR2 SYDVKM. The V and J ends lost 9 bases and 5 bases, in that order; junction bases with no gene match: 13. This CDR3 is 16 amino acids long. The CDR3 loop reads CASLGLAGGPWETQYF. CDR3 in DNA: TGTGCCAGTCTAGGCCTAGCGGGAGGGCCGTGGGAGACCCAGTACTTC.

This rearrangement joins TRBV19 to TRBJ2-1; perhaps TRBD1 as D (6 bases). The CDR3 is 12 amino acids. The germline V gene encodes CDR1 LNHDA and CDR2 SQIVND (reference sequence). V dropped 5 bases and J dropped 6 bases, with 8 bases sitting between them. The CDR3 DNA follows: TGTGCCAGTAGTTACAGGGTCAATGAGCAGTTCTTC. It yields the protein CASSYRVNEQFF.

The V and J genes are TRBV15 and TRBJ2-2, with D unresolved. This CDR3 contains 15 residues. V gave up 4 bases and J gave up 5 bases, with 14 bases separating them. Germline V CDR1 and CDR2: LNHNV, YYDKDF (reference sequence). The CDR3 protein is CATSKEEDVTGELFF. As DNA, the CDR3 is TGTGCCACCAGCAAGGAAGAGGATGTTACCGGGGAGCTGTTTTTT.

The chain recombines TRBV10-3 with TRBJ1-6, with TRBD1 as a possible D gene (5 bases). Germline assignment: CDR1 ENHRY and CDR2 SYGVKD. The CDR3 contains 16 residues. V dropped 0 bases and J dropped 6 bases, with 12 bases sitting between them. The CDR3 nucleotides are TGTGCCATCAGTGAGTCGCGGAGGGGCCGTAATTCACCCCTCCACTTT. This codes for CAISESRRGRNSPLHF.

About this clonotype itself: This may be a read error: a much more frequent sequence differs by one nucleotide. V and J are TRBV7-2 and TRBJ2-7; D possibly corresponds to TRBD2 (6 bases). V lost 1 base to trimming and J lost 5 bases, with 15 bases between them. There are 15 residues in the CDR3. Germline-derived CDR1 and CDR2 are SGHTA and FQGNSA. CDR3 nucleotide sequence: TGTGCCAGCAGCTTAGGGACTAACGGGAGCCACGAGCAGTACTTC. Residues: CASSLGTNGSHEQYF.

Comments on this clonotype: A read error may explain this, as a much larger clone is one base away. The J gene is TRBJ1-2, the V gene TRBV18; no definite D call. This CDR3 has 13 amino acids. The germline V gene encodes CDR1 KGHSH and CDR2 LQKENI. Trimming removed 2 bases from V and 8 bases from J, with 12 bases in between. CDR3 in amino acids: CASSPGRSEGYTF. CDR3 nucleotides: TGTGCCAGCTCACCAGGGCGGAGCGAGGGCTACACCTTC.

This clonotype was seen repeatedly, ten times or more. V is TRBV3-1 and J is TRBJ1-5; weak D call: TRBD1 (5 bases). The ends were cut back, 2 bases at V and 1 base at J, with 6 bases in the middle. The CDR3 consists of 14 residues. Per germline, CDR1 LGHDT and CDR2 YNNKEL (reference sequence). CDR3 nucleotides: TGTGCCAGCAGCCAATGGGGGAGCAATCAGCCCCAGCATTTT. As protein: CASSQWGSNQPQHF.

The table lists this clonotype with many counts. The chain recombines TRBV30 with TRBJ1-5, with TRBD1 matching over 8 bases. The trim removed 5 bases at V and 4 bases at J, leaving 4 bases unmatched. The length of the CDR3 is 13 residues. Germline CDR1 and CDR2: GTSNPN and SVGIG (reference sequence). The CDR3 here is CAWGTGTNQPQHF. For the CDR3, the DNA is TGTGCCTGGGGGACAGGAACAAATCAGCCCCAGCATTTT.